This T cell receptor (beta chain) derives from a study of PD-1 blockade in classical Hodgkin lymphoma. This clone showed up just a few times. Exposure to brentuximab vedotin varied, and each patient had relapsed following autologous stem cell transplantation. The method was immunoSEQ multiplex PCR; TCRdb's version includes in-frame clones alone and lacks a portion of them. The sample includes 35,000 to 45,000 clones, around two thirds seen only once; the top ten take less than 4%. V shed 6 bases and J 2 bases; nucleotides not matched to a gene: 13. This CDR3 is 17 amino acids long. Germline V gene lookup returns CDR1 SGHVS and CDR2 FQNEAQ.

This TCR was sampled from a human donor with classical Hodgkin lymphoma. V and J are TRBV7-8 and TRBJ2-7, with 10 bases aligning to TRBD1. The sequencing here drew on peripheral blood mononuclear cells (PBMCs), taken at baseline. CDR3: CASRTTGDRGGTYEQYF. The DNA of the CDR3 is TGTGCCAGCAGGACAACAGGGGACAGGGGTGGAACCTACGAGCAGTACTTC.